This T cell receptor (beta chain) was identified in a study of CD8 T cells in Susac syndrome. J lost 1 base, V lost 7 bases, and 5 bases had no gene match. CDR3 size: 14 residues. CDR1 and CDR2 (germline): MNHEY, SMNVEV (reference sequence). After extraction with the RNeasy kit, roughly 0.45 to 1 ug of the RNA was reverse transcribed using random hexamers. A single record per CDR3 protein comes from TCRdb applying MiXCR to the immunoSEQ multiplex PCR reads. The data contain under 550,000 distinct CDR3 sequences, 75% to 90% of them singletons. This TCR came from a human donor with multiple sclerosis. V is TRBV27 and J is TRBJ1-1, with TRBD1 matching over 8 bases. The sequenced sample was CD8+ T cells from PBMCs. The CDR3 protein is CASKTGTGNTEAFF. DNA for the CDR3: TGTGCCAGCAAAACCGGGACAGGGAACACTGAAGCTTTCTTT.